This T cell receptor beta chain was captured in a study of blood T cell repertoires in COVID-19. Looking at the study overall: PBMCs, B-cell-depleted T cells, or T cells provided the cDNA or gDNA that made up the material.

This clone came up once. TCRdb keeps only in-frame clones here, not all; method: immunoSEQ multiplex PCR. The sample has over 200,000 clones, about 76% seen once; the top ten hold more than 8.5%. Germline-derived CDR1 and CDR2 are LNHDA and SQIVND (reference sequence). The CDR3 has 13 residues. J was trimmed by 2 bases and V by 6 bases; bases with no gene match: 3. This chain connects TRBV19 to TRBJ2-7; 8 bases are shared with TRBD1. Input material: PBMCs or T cells enriched from blood (not recorded which). This receptor was identified in a woman aged 45 to 65 with acute COVID-19. The CDR3 nucleotides are TGTGCCAGTAGGGGGACAGGTACCTACGAGCAGTACTTC. Its protein is CASRGTGTYEQYF.